This TCR beta chain was sequenced for a study of control samples from healthy donors and cancer patients. This CDR3 is built from 14 residues. The V end was cut by 5 bases, the J end by 1 base, with 12 bases between. Germline V gene sequence: CDR1 SGHRS, CDR2 YFSETQ. The table came from immunoSEQ multiplex PCR; TCRdb's copy has only in-frame clones and leaves some out. The sample consists of 45,000 or so clones, 75% to 95% of them appearing once. Sample: PBMCs. This receptor was identified in a woman aged 35 to 49 with head and neck cancer. The chain couples TRBV5-1 to TRBJ1-1; D is perhaps TRBD1 (5 bases). This chain's CDR3 is CASSYGTANTEAFF. As DNA, the CDR3 is TGCGCCAGCAGTTACGGGACGGCGAACACTGAAGCTTTCTTT.